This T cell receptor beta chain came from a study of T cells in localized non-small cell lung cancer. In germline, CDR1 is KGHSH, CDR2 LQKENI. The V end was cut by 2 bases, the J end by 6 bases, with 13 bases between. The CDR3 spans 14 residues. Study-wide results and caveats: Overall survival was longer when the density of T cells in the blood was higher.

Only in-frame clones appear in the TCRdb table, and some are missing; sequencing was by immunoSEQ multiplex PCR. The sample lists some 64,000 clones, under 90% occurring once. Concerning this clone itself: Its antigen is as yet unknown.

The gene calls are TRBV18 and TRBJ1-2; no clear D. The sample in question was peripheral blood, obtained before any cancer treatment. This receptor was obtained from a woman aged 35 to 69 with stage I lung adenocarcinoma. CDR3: CASSPREADHGYTF. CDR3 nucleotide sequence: TGTGCCAGCTCACCAAGAGAAGCAGACCATGGCTACACCTTC.